The clone carrying this T cell receptor beta chain was detected only a few times. Its matching antigen is unknown. The data belong to a study of T cell repertoires in cytomegalovirus infection. Study-level findings and limits: Ex vivo, HLA-C-restricted CMV-specific TCR beta clonotypes prevailed over the rest of the response.

Between the trimmed V and J ends, which lost 5 bases and 2 bases, there was a span of 12 bases. The CDR3 is 14 amino acids. TCRdb re-analysed the reads in MiXCR, keeping a single row per CDR3 protein. Among 800,000 to 950,000 distinct CDR3 sequences listed, 32% were seen once. The source was cultured CD8+ T cells from PBMCs, collected from culture after CMV antigen stimulation. The V gene is TRBV12-3 or TRBV12-4, the J gene TRBJ2-5; a possible D gene is TRBD1 (5 bases). This TCR was sampled from a human donor in good health (CMV status not recorded). Some clones in this sample may be carry-over from other donors' samples. The CDR3 loop is CASSPWTKQETQYF. In DNA form, the CDR3 reads TGTGCCAGCAGTCCGTGGACAAAACAAGAGACCCAGTACTTC.